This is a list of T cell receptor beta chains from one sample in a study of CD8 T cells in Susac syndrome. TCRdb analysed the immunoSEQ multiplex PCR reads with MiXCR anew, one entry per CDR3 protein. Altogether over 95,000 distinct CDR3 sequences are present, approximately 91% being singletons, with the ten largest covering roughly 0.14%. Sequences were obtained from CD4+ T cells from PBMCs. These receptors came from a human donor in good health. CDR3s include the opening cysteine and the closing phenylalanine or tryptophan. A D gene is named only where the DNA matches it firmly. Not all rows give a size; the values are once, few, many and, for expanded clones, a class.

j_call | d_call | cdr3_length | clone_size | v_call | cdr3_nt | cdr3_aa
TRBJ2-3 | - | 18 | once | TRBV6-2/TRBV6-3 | TGTGCCAGCAGCTCTACCCCGGGACTCTCCTCGCCTCCAGATACGCAGTATTTT | CASSSTPGLSSPPDTQYF
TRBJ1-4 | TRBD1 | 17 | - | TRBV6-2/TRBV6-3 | TGTGCCAGCAGTCGACAGGGGGCGCGGTCCCCTCATGAAAAACTGTTTTTT | CASSRQGARSPHEKLFF
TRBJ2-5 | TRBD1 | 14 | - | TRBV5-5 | TGTGCCAGCAGCGTGGGACAGGCAAAAGAGACCCAGTACTTC | CASSVGQAKETQYF
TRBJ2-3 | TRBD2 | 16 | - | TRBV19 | TGTGCCAGTAGTTCAGGACTAGCGGGGGGTGCAGATACGCAGTATTTT | CASSSGLAGGADTQYF
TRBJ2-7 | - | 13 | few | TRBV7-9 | TGTGCCAGCAGCCTCGCAGGGGGAGGCGAGCAGTACTTC | CASSLAGGGEQYF
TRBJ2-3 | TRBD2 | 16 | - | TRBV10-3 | TGTGCCATCAGTGATTCTGCTAGCGGGGGATCTACTACGCAGTATTTT | CAISDSASGGSTTQYF
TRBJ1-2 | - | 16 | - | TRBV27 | TGTGCCAGCAGTTTACTATCTACGGGGTTGCACTATGGCTACACCTTC | CASSLLSTGLHYGYTF
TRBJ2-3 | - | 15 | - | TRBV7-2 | TGTGCCAGCAGCGCAGCCTTCGGGGGACGGGATACGCAGTATTTT | CASSAAFGGRDTQYF
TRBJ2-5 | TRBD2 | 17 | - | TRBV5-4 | TGTGCCAGCAGCTTGGAGGTTGCGGGGGGGATCAAGAGGACCCAGTACTTC | CASSLEVAGGIKRTQYF
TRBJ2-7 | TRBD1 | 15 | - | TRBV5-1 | TGCGCCAGCAGCATCGGACAGGTGGGGGCCTACGAGCAGTACTTC | CASSIGQVGAYEQYF
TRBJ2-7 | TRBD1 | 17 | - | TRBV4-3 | TGCGCCAGCAGCCAAATGTTCTCTCTGGGACAGGTAGGCGAGCAGTACTTC | CASSQMFSLGQVGEQYF
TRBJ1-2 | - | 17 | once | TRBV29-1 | TGCAGCGTTGAGACCCCACTTCAGCAGGCATTTGCCTATGGCTACACCTTC | CSVETPLQQAFAYGYTF
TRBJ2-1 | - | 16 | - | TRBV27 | TGTGCCAGCAGCCCGGGGCCTTTAAGCGGCTACAATGAGCAGTTCTTC | CASSPGPLSGYNEQFF
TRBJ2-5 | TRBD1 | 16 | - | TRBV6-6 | TGTGCCAGCAGTTACTCGAGCAGGGGGTACCAAGAGACCCAGTACTTC | CASSYSSRGYQETQYF
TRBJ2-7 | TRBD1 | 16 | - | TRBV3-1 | TGTGCCAGCAGCCTTCTTTCCGGACAGGGCTTCAACGAGCAGTACTTC | CASSLLSGQGFNEQYF